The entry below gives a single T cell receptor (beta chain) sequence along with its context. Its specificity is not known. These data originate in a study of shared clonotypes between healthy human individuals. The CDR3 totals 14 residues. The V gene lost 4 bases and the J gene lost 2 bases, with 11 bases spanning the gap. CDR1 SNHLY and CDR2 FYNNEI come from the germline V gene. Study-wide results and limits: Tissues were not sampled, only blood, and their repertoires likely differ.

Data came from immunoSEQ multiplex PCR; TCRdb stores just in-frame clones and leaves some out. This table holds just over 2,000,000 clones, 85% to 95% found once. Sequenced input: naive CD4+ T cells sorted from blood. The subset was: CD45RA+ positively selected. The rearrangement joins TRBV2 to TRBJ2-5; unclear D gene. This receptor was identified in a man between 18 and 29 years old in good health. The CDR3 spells CASSGWAAQETQYF. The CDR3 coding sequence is TGTGCCAGCAGTGGGTGGGCGGCGCAAGAGACCCAGTACTTC.